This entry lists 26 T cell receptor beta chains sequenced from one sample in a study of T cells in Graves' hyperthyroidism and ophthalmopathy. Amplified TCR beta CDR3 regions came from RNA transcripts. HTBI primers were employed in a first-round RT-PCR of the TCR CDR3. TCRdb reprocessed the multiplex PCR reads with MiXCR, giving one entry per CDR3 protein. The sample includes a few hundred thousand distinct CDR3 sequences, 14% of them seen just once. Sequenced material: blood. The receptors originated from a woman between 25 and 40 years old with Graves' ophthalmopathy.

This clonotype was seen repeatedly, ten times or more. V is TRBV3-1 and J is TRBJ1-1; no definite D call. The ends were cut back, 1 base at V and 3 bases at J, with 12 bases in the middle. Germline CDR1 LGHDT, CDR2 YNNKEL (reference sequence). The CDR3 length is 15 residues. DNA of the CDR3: TGTGCCAGCAGCCAAGCTTATGGCCGGGACACTGAAGCTTTCTTT. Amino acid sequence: CASSQAYGRDTEAFF.

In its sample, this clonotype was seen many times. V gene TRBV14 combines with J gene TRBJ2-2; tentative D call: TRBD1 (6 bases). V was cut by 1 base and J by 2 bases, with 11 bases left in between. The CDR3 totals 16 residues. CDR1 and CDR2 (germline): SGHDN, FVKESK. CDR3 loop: CASSQGTETNTGELFF. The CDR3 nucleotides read TGTGCCAGCAGCCAAGGGACAGAAACTAACACCGGGGAGCTGTTTTTT. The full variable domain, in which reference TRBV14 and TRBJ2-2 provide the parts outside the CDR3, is EAGVTQFPSHSVIEKGQTVTLRCDPISGHDNLYWYRRVMGKEIKFLLHFVKESKQDESGMPNNRFLAERTGGTYSTLKVQPAELEDSGVYFCASSQGTETNTGELFFGEGSRLTVL.

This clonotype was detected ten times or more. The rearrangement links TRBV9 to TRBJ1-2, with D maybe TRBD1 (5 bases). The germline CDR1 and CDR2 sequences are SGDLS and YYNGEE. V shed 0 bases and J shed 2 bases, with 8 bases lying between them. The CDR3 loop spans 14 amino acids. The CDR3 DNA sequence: TGTGCCAGCAGCGTAGGAGGGGCCAACTATGGCTACACCTTC. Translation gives CASSVGGANYGYTF.

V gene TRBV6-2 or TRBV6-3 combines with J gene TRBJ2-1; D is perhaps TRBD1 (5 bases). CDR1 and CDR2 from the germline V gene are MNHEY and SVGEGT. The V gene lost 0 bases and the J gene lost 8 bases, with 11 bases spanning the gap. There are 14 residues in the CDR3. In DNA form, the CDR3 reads TGTGCCAGCAGTTACTCACGTAGGGGTGATGAGCAGTTCTTC. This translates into CASSYSRRGDEQFF.

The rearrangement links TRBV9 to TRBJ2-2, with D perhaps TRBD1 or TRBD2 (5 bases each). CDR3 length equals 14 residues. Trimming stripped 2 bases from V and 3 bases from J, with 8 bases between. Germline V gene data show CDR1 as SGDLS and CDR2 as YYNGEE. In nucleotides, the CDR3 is TGTGCCAGCAGCGTCAGGGAGCACACCGGGGAGCTGTTTTTT. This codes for CASSVREHTGELFF.

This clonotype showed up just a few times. CDR3 loop: CASSANGGAGEQFF. The CDR3 coding sequence is TGCGCCAGCAGCGCAAACGGGGGGGCCGGTGAGCAGTTCTTC. The chain recombines TRBV5-1 with TRBJ2-1, with 8 bases that match TRBD2. Trimming took 4 bases from V and 9 from J; bases not matched to a gene: 9. The CDR3 covers 14 residues. Germline V lookup: CDR1 SGHRS, CDR2 YFSETQ.

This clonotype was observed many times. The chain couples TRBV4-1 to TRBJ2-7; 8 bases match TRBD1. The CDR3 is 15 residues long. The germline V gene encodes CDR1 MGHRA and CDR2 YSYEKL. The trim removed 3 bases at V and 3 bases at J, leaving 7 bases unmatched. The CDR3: CASSQEIGTGYEQYF. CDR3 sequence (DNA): TGCGCCAGCAGCCAGGAAATCGGGACAGGCTACGAGCAGTACTTC.

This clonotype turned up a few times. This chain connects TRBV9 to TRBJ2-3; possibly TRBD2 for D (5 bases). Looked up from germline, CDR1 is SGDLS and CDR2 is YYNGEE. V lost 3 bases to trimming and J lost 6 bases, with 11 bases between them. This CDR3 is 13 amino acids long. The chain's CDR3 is CASSDLSGDTQYF. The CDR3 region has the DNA TGTGCCAGCAGCGACCTATCGGGGGATACGCAGTATTTT.

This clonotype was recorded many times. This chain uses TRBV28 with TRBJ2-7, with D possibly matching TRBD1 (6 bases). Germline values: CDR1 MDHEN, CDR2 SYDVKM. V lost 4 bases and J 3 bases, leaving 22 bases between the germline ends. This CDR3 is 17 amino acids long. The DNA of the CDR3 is TGTGCCAGCAGTTCGGCCTCGGGACACCCGAAGGGCTACGAGCAGTACTTC. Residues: CASSSASGHPKGYEQYF.

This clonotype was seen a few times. DNA for the CDR3: TGTGCCATAAGAACAGGGGAATTAAACTATGGCTACACCTTC. This encodes CAIRTGELNYGYTF. The chain couples TRBV10-3 to TRBJ1-2; 7 nucleotides align to TRBD1. Trimming removed 9 bases from V and 2 bases from J; junction bases left unmatched: 9. This CDR3 comprises 14 residues. The V gene's germline CDR1 is ENHRY and CDR2 SYGVKD.

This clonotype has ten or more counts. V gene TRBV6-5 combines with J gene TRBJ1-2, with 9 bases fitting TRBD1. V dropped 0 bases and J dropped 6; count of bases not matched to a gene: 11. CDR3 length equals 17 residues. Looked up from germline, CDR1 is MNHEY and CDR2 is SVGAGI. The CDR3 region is CASSYSPGTGLRDGYTF. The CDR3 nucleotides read TGTGCCAGCAGTTACTCGCCTGGGACAGGGCTCCGCGATGGCTACACCTTC.

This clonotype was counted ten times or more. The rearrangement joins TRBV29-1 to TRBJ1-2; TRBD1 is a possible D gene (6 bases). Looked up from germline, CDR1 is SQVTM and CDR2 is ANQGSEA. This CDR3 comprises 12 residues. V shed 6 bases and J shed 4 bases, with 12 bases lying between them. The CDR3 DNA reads TGCAGCGTGGAGGTAGGGGGCTATGGCTACACCTTC. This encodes CSVEVGGYGYTF.

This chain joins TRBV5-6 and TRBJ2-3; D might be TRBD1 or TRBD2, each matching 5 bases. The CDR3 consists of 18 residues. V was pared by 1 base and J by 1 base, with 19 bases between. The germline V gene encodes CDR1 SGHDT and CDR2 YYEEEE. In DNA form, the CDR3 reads TGTGCCAGCAGCTTGTATGGGACCCGGGGCTCAGGCACAGATACGCAGTATTTT. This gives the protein CASSLYGTRGSGTDTQYF.

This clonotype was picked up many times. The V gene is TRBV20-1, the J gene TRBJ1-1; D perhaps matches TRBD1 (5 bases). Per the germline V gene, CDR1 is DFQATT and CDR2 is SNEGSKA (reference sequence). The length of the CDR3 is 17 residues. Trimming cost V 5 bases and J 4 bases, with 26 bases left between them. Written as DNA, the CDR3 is TGCAGTGCTCGGCCATCAGGGTTCGTAAGCGTAGGCACTGAAGCTTTCTTT. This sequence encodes CSARPSGFVSVGTEAFF.

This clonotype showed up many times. CDR3 sequence: CASSQSTNTEAFF. The CDR3 DNA follows: TGTGCCAGCAGCCAATCTACAAACACTGAAGCTTTCTTT. The chain joins TRBV16 to TRBJ1-1; D uncertain. The CDR3 covers 13 residues. With 0 bases removed from V and 2 bases from J, the gap between germline ends came to 4 bases. Germline values: CDR1 KGHSY, CDR2 FQNENV.

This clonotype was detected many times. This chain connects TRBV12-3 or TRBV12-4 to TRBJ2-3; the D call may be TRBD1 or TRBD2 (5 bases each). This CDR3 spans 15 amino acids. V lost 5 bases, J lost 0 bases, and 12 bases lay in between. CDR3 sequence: CASSPEGQSTDTQYF. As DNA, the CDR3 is TGTGCCAGCAGTCCCGAGGGGCAGAGCACAGATACGCAGTATTTT.

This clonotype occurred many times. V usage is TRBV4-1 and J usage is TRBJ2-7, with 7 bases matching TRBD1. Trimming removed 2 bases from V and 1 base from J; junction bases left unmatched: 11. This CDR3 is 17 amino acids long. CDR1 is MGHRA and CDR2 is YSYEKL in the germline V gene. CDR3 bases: TGCGCCAGCAGCCAAATATGGCCTAAGACAGGGTCCTACGAGCAGTACTTC. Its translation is CASSQIWPKTGSYEQYF.

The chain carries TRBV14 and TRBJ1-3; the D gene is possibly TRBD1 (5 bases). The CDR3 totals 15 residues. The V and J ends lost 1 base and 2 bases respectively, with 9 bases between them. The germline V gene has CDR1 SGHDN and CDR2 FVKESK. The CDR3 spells CASSQVRGAGNTIYF. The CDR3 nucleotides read TGTGCCAGCAGCCAAGTGAGGGGAGCTGGAAACACCATATATTTT.

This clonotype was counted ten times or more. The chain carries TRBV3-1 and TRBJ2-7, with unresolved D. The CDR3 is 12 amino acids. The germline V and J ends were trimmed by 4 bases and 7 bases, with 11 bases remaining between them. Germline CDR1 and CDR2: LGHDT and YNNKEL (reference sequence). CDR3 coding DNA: TGTGCCAGCAGCCCTTTACGTGGGGAGCAGTACTTC. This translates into CASSPLRGEQYF.

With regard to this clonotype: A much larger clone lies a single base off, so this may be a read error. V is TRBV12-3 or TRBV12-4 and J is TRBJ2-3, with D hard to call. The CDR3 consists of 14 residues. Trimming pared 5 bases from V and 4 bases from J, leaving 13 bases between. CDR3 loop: CASSQFQCPDTQYF. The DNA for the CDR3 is TGTGCCAGCAGTCAATTCCAGTGTCCAGATACGCAGTATTTT.

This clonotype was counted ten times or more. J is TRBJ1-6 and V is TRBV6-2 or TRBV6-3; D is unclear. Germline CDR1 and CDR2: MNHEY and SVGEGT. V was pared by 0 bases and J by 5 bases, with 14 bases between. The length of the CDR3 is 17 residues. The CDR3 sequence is CASSYSTGVFDNSPLHF. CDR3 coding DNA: TGTGCCAGCAGTTACTCGACTGGGGTCTTCGATAATTCACCCCTCCACTTT.

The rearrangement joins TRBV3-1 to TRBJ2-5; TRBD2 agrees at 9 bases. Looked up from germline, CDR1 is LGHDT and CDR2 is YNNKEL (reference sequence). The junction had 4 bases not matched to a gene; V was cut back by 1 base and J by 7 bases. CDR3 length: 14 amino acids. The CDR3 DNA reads TGTGCCAGCAGCCAAGGCGGGGGGGGGGTGACCCAGTACTTC. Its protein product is CASSQGGGGVTQYF.

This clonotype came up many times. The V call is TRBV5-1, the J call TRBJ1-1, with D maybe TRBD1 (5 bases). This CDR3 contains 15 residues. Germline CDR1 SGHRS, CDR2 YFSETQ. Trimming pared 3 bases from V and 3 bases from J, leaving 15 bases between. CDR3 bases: TGCGCCAGCAGCTCCTCGGCGGGGGGGGACACTGAAGCTTTCTTT. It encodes CASSSSAGGDTEAFF.

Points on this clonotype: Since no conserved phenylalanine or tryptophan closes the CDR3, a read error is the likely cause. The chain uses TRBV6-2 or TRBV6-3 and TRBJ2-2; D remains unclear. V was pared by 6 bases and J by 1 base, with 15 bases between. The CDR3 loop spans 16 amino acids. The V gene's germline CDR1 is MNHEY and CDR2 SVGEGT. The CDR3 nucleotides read TGTGCCAGCAGATTATCCCAGACCGGGAACACCGGGGAGCTGTTTTCT. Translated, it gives CASRLSQTGNTGELFS.

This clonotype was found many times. CDR3 amino acids: CASTYGVSGNTIYF. The CDR3 nucleotides read TGTGCCAGCACCTATGGGGTCTCTGGAAACACCATATATTTT. The chain has TRBV12-3 or TRBV12-4 and TRBJ1-3; D is unresolved. The ends were cut back, 7 bases at V and 0 bases at J, with 10 bases in the middle. The CDR3 contains 14 residues.

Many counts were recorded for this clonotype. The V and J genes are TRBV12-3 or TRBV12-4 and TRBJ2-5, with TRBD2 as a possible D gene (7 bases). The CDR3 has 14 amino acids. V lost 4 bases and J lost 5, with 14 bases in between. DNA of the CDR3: TGTGCCAGCAGTTGGGGGGGGGCCCGGGAGACCCAGTACTTC. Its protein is CASSWGGARETQYF.